This record looks at one TCR beta chain sequence and its context. This clonotype was seen a few times. It lacks a known antigen. No much larger clone exists at a distance of one base, and base qualities are not known. Trimmed from V: 3 bases; trimmed from J: 1 base; junction bases lacking a gene match: 6. Including cysteine and phenylalanine, the CDR3 has 15 amino acids. The retained sequence is limited to the CDR3, 45 bases, with the frame set at the first base. The time point label here, explained by the study, means: newly diagnosed GD, antithyroid drugs for less than 3 months. For both TCR sequencing and RNA sequencing, RNA was extracted from PBMCs using TRIzol. Graves' disease was diagnosed according to American Thyroid Association guidelines. Recruitment of patients was carried out at an endocrinology department in Xi'an, China. From each patient, approximately 10 milliliters of peripheral blood was collected into an EDTA anticoagulant tube. PBMCs were isolated by Ficoll Paque Plus density gradient separation without further T cell sorting. RNA quality was checked with an Agilent 2100 Bioanalyzer and agarose gel, and concentration with a NanoDrop 2000.

This sample was taken from a study of regulatory T cells in long-lasting Graves disease (dated by TCRdb to the early 2020s). As for the study more broadly: Antithyroid drugs had been taken for less than 3 months by newly diagnosed Graves' disease patients. Peripheral blood TCR sequencing and RNA sequencing compared persistent Graves' disease patients with newly diagnosed Graves' disease patients. The study was conducted in China and was registered as a clinical trial. A total of about 35 samples underwent TCR sequencing: 13 from persistent and some 20 from newly diagnosed Graves' disease patients. Study-wide findings and limitations: Patients with persistent disease shared more public clonotypes (about 3,000) than newly diagnosed patients did (around 930). Only peripheral blood was studied, because thyroid tissue, the primary lesion, was inaccessible. Only the TCR beta chain was sequenced and analyzed. Compared with newly diagnosed patients, patients with persistent Graves' disease had lower TCR Shannon entropy and fewer highly expanded clones, which suggests clonal expansion. Preferential use of TRBV28, TRBJ1-2 and TRBJ2-5 was observed in persistent disease, whereas TRBV20-1 and TRBJ2-1 were favored in newly diagnosed disease. As a limitation, the authors acknowledged that the small sample size may reduce accuracy.

The library relied on multiplex PCR. Sequenced using an Illumina HiSeq 4000. CDR3 regions were amplified by Arm-PCR with iRepertoire HTBI primers to construct TCR beta libraries. Gel purification was performed on PCR products prior to sequencing. As for the authors' bioinformatics: Across samples, 60 to 70 TRBV and roughly 15 TRBJ segments were identified and used for gene usage analysis of CDR3 amino acid clonotypes. COPE and FqMerger were used to merge filtered high-quality paired reads into contigs. Contigs were aligned with BLAST to IMGT TRBV, TRBD and TRBJ reference genes, and CDR3 was defined per IMGT. Any clonotype with a frequency above 0.1% was counted as a highly expanded clone. Shannon entropy served as the measure of repertoire diversity, while the Gini coefficient captured V-J evenness. Public clonotypes were defined as clonotypes shared by more than one individual. The public reads were quality trimmed at Q25 with fastp and then assembled into clones with MiXCR by TCRdb, keeping productive beta chains. For every CDR3 protein sequence, its rows merge into one entry that carries the most common genes and DNA. TCRdb, not the authors, supplied the V and J calls. This sample holds approximately 400,000 distinct CDR3 sequences; 15% were observed only once. The ten largest clonotypes hold 16% of the sample.

The data were also submitted as part of a second study, on T cells in Graves' hyperthyroidism and ophthalmopathy. As that second paper reports: A patient counted as having stable Graves' hyperthyroidism if no progression to ophthalmopathy occurred over 18 months of follow-up. Hyperthyroidism patients were aged 18 to 65 years and newly diagnosed, with disease duration of less than 2 months. Patients with uncontrolled infections, other autoimmune diseases, pregnancy or lactation were excluded. Diagnoses were based on clinical symptoms, serum thyroxine and TRAb, thyroid ultrasound and orbital computed tomography. The TCR CDR3 was subjected to a first round of RT-PCR using the HTBI primer set and the Qiagen OneStep RT-PCR kit. Most expanded thyroid clonotypes (frequency above 0.001) were also detected in blood, a finding suggesting that blood repertoires may reflect thyroid immune responses. In cross-validation, a model built on a 13 V-J signature told ophthalmopathy apart from stable hyperthyroidism with 85% to 90% sensitivity and about 81% specificity, and in testing the same model reached 80%/75%. In validation, the model predicted progression to ophthalmopathy with 60% to 71% sensitivity and less than 75% specificity, a median of 6.5 months before onset. To identify TCR V-J signatures that set the groups apart, the researchers used a discovery cohort of 95 to 100 patients, made up of around 40 with Graves' ophthalmopathy and about 60 with stable Graves' hyperthyroidism. Whether ophthalmopathy could be predicted prospectively was tested in an independent validation cohort made up of 18 to 20 hyperthyroidism patients plus 17 patients who later progressed to ophthalmopathy. The approximately 90 discovery patients were randomly split 7:3 into training and test sets. Thyroid tissue and blood T-cell repertoires from several Graves' hyperthyroidism patients were also compared in the study. After blood sampling, hyperthyroidism patients were treated with methimazole at a starting dose of 30 mg daily, and ophthalmopathy patients were treated with high-dose intravenous methylprednisolone. Libraries were constructed in a second round of multiplex PCR, after which size selection and purification were performed. The libraries were sequenced on an Illumina HiSeq2000 using paired-end 100 bp reads. SOAPnuke was used to process the raw data, removing reads that contained adapters or uncalled bases, had a mean Phred below 15, or lacked an exact match to the constant primer or identifier. High-quality paired reads were merged using COPE v1.2.5, and each unique nucleotide sequence was defined as a clonotype. Clonotypes were aligned to IMGT TRBV, TRBD and TRBJ reference segments using MiTCR v1.1. The analysis included only V-J combinations with a frequency above 0.0001, which together covered about 99% of the repertoires. The TCS score was defined as the ratio of F50 (clonal expansion) to E x V (chaos), calculated using BLOSUM62-based TCRdist between CDR3 peptides within each V-J. Welch's t-statistics and random forest reduced 500 to 550 V-J features to about 12, which were used in a naive Bayes classifier (R e1071). Sample size was not statistically predetermined, and blinding of investigators to group allocation was not performed. According to the paper, TCR Vbeta CDR3 sequencing was carried out on more than 120 peripheral blood samples, which came from fewer than 50 ophthalmopathy, approximately 78 hyperthyroidism and some 17 progressor patients.

The sequence was collected from a woman younger than 45 with Graves disease. Donor details come from another sample of the same person, matched by shared clones. The sequence joins TRBV12-3 or TRBV12-4 to TRBJ2-7; TRBD2 agrees with 7 junctional bases. The sample consisted of peripheral blood mononuclear cells (PBMCs), taken at new diagnosis, from a patient treated with antithyroid drugs. The CDR3 reads as follows: CASSLGGRPSYEQYF. The DNA reads as follows: TGTGCCAGCAGTTTGGGCGGGAGACCTTCCTACGAGCAGTACTTC.